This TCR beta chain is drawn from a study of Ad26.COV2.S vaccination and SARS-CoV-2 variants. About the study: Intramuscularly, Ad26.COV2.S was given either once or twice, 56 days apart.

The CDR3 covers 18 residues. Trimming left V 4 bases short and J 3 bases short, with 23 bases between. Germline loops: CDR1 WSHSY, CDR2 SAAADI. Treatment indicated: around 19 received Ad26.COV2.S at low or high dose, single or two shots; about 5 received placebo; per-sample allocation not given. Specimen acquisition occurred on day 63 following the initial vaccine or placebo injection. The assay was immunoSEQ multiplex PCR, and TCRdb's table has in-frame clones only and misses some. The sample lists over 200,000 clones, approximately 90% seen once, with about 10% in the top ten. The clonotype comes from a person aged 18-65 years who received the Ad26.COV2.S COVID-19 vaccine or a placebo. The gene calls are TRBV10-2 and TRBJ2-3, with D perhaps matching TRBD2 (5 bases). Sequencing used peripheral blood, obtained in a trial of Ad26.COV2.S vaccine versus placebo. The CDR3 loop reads CASSGSRGGSIFTDTQYF. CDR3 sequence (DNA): TGCGCCAGCAGTGGCTCCAGAGGAGGCAGTATTTTTACAGATACGCAGTATTTT.